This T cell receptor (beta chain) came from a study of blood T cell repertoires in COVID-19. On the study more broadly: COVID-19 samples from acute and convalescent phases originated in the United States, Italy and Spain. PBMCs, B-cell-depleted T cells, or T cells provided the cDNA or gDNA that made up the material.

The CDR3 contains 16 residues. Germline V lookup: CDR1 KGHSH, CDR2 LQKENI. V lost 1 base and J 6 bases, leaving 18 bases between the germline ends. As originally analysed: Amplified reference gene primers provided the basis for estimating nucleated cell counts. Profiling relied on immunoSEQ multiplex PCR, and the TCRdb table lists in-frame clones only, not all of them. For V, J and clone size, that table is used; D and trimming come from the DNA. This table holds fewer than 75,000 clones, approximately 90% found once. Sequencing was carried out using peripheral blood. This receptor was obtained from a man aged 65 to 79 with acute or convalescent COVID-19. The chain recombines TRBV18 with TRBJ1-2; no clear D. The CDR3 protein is CASSPLTGGRSDGYTF. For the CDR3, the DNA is TGTGCCAGCTCACCACTTACGGGAGGGAGGTCTGATGGCTACACCTTC.